The TCR beta chain described here comes from a study of blood T cell repertoires in COVID-19. Per the authors' pipeline: Amplification of reference gene primers provided the estimated nucleated cell counts. Here immunoSEQ multiplex PCR was the method, and the copy in TCRdb shows in-frame clones only, minus some. D and trimming were read from the DNA, whereas the V and J calls and clone size are those reported in that table. Found here are 150,000 to 200,000 clones, over 60% of them singletons; the top ten hold about 28%. CDR1 is MNHEY and CDR2 is SMNVEV in the germline V gene (reference sequence). The CDR3 is made up of 15 amino acids. The V segment lost 3 bases and the J segment 4 bases; nucleotides outside the gene matches: 5.

This chain links TRBV27 with TRBJ1-4; 7 positions agree with TRBD1. This receptor was obtained from a woman between 65 and 79 years old with acute or convalescent COVID-19. Sample: peripheral blood. CDR3 sequence reads: CASSLEGAGNEKLFF. The CDR3, as DNA: TGTGCCAGCAGTTTGGAGGGGGCCGGTAATGAAAAACTGTTTTTT.